Listed here are 4 T cell receptor beta chains from one sample, sequenced in a study of cytomegalovirus exposure and HLA in healthy donors. PCR amplification relied on 60 Vbeta primers (plus 13 Jbeta primers). Clones were sequenced by immunoSEQ multiplex PCR, and TCRdb holds only the in-frame ones, with some missing. The sample lists around 97,000 clones, approximately 9% seen once, with 4.5% to 6.5% in the top ten. Sequencing used PBMCs. These receptors originate from a man aged 45-65 years in good health and CMV-seropositive.

There are a few counts of this clone. This chain joins TRBV7-8 and TRBJ1-2, with D possibly matching TRBD1 (6 bases). In germline, CDR1 is SGHVS, CDR2 FQNEAQ. This CDR3 has 14 residues. V was clipped by 1 base and J by 4 bases, with 10 bases between them. CDR3 in amino acids: CASSLEGQSYGYTF. The CDR3, as DNA: TGTGCCAGCAGCTTAGAAGGACAGTCCTATGGCTACACCTTC.

This clone appeared a single time. V and J are TRBV12-5 and TRBJ2-5; 8 nucleotides agree with TRBD2. The CDR3 has 14 amino acids. V dropped 6 bases and J dropped 5; count of bases not matched to a gene: 8. Germline assignment: CDR1 LGHNT and CDR2 FRNRAP. Here the CDR3 DNA reads TGTGCTAGTGGCGAAGCCGGGGGGGGCGAGACCCAGTACTTC. It codes for CASGEAGGGETQYF.

This clone was detected only a few times. The J gene is TRBJ2-2, the V gene TRBV7-8; D possibly corresponds to TRBD2 (5 bases). There are 15 residues in the CDR3. Trimming removed 5 bases at V and 6 bases at J, with 16 bases between. Looked up from germline, CDR1 is SGHVS and CDR2 is FQNEAQ. As DNA, the CDR3 is TGTGCCAGCAGCCCGGTGGACTTATTAGCCGGGGAGCTGTTTTTT. This codes for CASSPVDLLAGELFF.

This clone was observed a handful of times. The V and J genes are TRBV27 and TRBJ2-7; a weak D match, TRBD1 (6 bases). V gave up 5 bases and J gave up 2 bases, with 13 bases separating them. Germline values: CDR1 MNHEY, CDR2 SMNVEV (reference sequence). This CDR3 has 14 residues. The DNA for the CDR3 is TGTGCCAGCAGTCCCGGGACAAACGCCTACGAGCAGTACTTC. This gives the protein CASSPGTNAYEQYF.